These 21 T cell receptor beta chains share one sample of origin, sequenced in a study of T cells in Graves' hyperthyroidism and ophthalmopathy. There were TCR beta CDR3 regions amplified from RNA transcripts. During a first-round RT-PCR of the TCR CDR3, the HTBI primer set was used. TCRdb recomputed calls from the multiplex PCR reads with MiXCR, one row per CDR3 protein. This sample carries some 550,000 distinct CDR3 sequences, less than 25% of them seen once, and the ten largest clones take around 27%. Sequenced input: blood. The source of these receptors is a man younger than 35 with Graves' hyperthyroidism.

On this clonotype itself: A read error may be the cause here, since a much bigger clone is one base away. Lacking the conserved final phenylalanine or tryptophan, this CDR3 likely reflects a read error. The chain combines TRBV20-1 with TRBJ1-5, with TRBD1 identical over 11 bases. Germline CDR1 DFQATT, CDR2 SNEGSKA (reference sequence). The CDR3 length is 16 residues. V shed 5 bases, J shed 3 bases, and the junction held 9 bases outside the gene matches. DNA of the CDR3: TGCAGTGCTGCCCCGTGGACAGGGGGCTACAATCAGCCCCAGCATGTT. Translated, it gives CSAAPWTGGYNQPQHV.

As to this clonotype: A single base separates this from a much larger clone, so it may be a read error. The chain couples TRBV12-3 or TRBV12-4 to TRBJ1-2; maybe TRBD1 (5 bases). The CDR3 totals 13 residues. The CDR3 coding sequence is TGTGTCAGCAGTTTGCAGGGTACGTCTGGCTACACCTTC. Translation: CVSSLQGTSGYTF.

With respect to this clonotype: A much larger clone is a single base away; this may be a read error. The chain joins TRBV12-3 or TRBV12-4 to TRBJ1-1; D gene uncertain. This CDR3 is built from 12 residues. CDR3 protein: CTSSPLLTEACF. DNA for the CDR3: TGTACCAGCAGCCCCCTCCTCACTGAAGCTTGCTTT.

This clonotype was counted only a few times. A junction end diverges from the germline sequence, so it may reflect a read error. DNA of the CDR3: TGTGCCTGCAGTTTAGGGCAGGCCTATGGCTACACCTTC. Translated, it gives CACSLGQAYGYTF. The rearrangement joins TRBV12-3 or TRBV12-4 to TRBJ1-2, with D hard to call. The CDR3 consists of 13 residues.

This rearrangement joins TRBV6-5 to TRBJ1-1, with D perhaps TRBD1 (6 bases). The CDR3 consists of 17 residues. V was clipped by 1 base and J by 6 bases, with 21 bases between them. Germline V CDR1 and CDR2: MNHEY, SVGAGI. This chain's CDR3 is CASSYFARGSAEPEAFF. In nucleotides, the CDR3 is TGTGCCAGCAGTTACTTCGCCAGGGGCAGCGCTGAACCTGAAGCTTTCTTT.

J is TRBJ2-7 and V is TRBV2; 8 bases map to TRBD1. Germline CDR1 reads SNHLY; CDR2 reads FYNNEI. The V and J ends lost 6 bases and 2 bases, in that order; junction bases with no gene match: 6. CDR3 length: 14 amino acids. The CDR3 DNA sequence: TGTGCCAGCAGGGGCCGGGACAGGCCCTACGAGCAGTACTTC. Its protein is CASRGRDRPYEQYF.

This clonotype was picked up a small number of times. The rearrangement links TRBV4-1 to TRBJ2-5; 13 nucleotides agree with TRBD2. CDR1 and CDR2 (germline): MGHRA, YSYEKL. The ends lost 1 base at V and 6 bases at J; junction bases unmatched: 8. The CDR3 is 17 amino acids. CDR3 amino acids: CASSQAGGGLAGKTQYF. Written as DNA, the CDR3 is TGCGCCAGCAGCCAAGCCGGCGGGGGACTAGCGGGGAAGACCCAGTACTTC.

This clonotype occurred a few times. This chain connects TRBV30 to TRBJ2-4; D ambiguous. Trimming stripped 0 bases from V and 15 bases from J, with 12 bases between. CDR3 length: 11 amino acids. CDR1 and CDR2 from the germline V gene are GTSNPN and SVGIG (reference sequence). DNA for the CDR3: TGTGCCTGGAGTGTACGGTGCGACGGGTACTTC. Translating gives CAWSVRCDGYF.

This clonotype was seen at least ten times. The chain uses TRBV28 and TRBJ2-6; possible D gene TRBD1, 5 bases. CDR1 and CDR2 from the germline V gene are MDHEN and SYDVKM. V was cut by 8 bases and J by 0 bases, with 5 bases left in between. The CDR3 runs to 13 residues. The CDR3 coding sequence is TGTGCCAGCGGGGCCTCTGGGGCCAACGTCCTGACTTTC. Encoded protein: CASGASGANVLTF.

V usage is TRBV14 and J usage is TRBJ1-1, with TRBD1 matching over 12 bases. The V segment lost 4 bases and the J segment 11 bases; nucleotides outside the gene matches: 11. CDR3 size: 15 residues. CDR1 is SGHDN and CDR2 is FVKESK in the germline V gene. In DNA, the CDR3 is TGTGCCAGCAGCCCGTCCGGGACAGGGGGCTCCGTGGCTTTCTTT. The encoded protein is CASSPSGTGGSVAFF.

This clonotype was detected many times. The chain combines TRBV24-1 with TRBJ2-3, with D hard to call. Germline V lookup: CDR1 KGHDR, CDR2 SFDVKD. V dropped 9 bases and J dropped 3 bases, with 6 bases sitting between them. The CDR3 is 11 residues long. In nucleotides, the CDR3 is TGTGCCACCGCTGGAACAGATACGCAGTATTTT. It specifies CATAGTDTQYF.

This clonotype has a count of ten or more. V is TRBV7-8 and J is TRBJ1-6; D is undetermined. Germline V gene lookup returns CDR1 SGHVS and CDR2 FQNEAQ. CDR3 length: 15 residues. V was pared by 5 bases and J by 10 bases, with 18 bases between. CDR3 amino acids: CASSRQLVVESPLHF. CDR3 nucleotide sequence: TGTGCCAGCAGCCGGCAATTGGTCGTAGAGTCACCCCTCCACTTT.

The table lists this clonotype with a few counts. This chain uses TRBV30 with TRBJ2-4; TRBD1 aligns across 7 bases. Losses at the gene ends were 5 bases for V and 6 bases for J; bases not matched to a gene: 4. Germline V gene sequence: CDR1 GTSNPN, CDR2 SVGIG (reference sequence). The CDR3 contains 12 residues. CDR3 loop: CAWEDRTNIQYF. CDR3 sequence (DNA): TGTGCCTGGGAGGACAGGACAAACATTCAGTACTTC.

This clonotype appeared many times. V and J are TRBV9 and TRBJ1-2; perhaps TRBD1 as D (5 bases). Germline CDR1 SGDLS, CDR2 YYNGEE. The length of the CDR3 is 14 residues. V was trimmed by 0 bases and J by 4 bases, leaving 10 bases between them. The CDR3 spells CASSVDRGSYGYTF. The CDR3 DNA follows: TGTGCCAGCAGCGTAGATCGGGGCTCCTATGGCTACACCTTC.

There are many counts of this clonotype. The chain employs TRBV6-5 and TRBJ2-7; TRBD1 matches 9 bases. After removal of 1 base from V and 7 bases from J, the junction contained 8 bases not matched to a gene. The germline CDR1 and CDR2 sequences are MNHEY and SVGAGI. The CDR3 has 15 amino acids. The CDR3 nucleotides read TGTGCCAGCAGTTACTTGGGACAGGGAGAAGAGGAGCAGTACTTC. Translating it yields CASSYLGQGEEEQYF.

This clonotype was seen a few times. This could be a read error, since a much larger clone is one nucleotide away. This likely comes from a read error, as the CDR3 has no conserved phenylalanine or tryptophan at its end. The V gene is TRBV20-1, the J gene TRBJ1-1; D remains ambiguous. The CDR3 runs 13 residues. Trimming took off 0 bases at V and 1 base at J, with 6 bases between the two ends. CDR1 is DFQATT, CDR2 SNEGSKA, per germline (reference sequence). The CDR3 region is CSARDPPNTEAFV. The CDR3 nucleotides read TGCAGTGCTAGAGACCCCCCGAACACTGAAGCTTTCGTT.

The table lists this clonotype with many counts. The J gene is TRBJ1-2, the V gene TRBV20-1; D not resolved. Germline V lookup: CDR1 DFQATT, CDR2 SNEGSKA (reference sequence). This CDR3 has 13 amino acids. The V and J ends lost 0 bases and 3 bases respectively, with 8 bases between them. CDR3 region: CSARDGSYYGYTF. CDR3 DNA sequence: TGCAGTGCTAGAGATGGGTCCTACTATGGCTACACCTTC.

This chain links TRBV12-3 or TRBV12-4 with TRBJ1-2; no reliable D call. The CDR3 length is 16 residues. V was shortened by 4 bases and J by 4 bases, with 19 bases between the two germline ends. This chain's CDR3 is CASSSRPSEPLYGYTF. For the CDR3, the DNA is TGTGCCAGCAGTTCTCGACCGTCGGAGCCGCTCTATGGCTACACCTTC.

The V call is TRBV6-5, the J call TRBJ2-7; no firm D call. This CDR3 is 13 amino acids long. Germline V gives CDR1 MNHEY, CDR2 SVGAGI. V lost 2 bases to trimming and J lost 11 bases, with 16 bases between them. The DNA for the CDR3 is TGTGCCAGCAGTTACACCCGGGCGGAGTCCGAGTACTTC. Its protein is CASSYTRAESEYF.

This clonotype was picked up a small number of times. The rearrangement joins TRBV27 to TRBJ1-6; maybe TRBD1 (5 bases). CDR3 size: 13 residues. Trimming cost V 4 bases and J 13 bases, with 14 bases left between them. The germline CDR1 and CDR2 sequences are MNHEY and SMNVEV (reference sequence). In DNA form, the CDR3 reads TGTGCCAGCAGTTACTCAGGGATGCCGCCCCTCCACTTT. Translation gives CASSYSGMPPLHF.

CDR3 nucleotides: TGCAGCGTTGAGGGGAACAAAAACATTCAGTACTTC. Amino acid sequence: CSVEGNKNIQYF. The V call is TRBV29-1, the J call TRBJ2-4; D remains unclear. CDR1 SQVTM and CDR2 ANQGSEA come from the germline V gene. The V end lost 3 bases, the J end lost 3 bases, and 6 bases lay between the germline ends. The CDR3 has 12 amino acids.